This T cell receptor (beta chain) derives from a study of monozygotic twins with inflammatory bowel disease (dated by TCRdb to between 2018 and 2020). Study-level background: The full study comprised some 30 monozygotic twin pairs: nine German pairs (four IBD-concordant, five IBD-discordant) and 19 IBD-discordant Danish pairs. Each individual had, on average, about 151 000 unique TCRalpha sequences and 181 000 unique TCRbeta sequences available for analysis. The search for disease-associated traits relied mainly on comparing IBD patients with their genetically identical healthy co-twins within discordant pairs.

CDR1 is given as MDHEN and CDR2 as SYDVKM, both from the germline V gene. The CDR3 goes from the cysteine to the phenylalanine over 13 residues. No coding sequence is recorded. Turning to this clonotype: Its antigen is still unknown.

Overall study results and their limits: TCRbeta repertoire diversity, by inverse Simpson index, was decreased in IBD patients compared with their healthy co-twins. The analysis was unable to tell apart different T cell subtypes. Background noise and inter-individual variability may have been introduced into the repertoires by the differing immunosuppressive treatments among patients. IBD patients shared fewer clonotypes with other individuals than healthy twins did, most markedly in patients showing signs of disease activity. No single strong signal or clonotype linked to IBD turned up in the results, so the idea that one exists was not supported. Repertoire similarity did not differ between concordant and discordant twins, which could be due to limited statistical power.

The receptor library was made with 5' RACE. The input for every TCR library was around 3,800 ng of total RNA. For each sample, cDNA synthesis was carried out in eight separate reactions using SMARTScribe reverse transcriptase. During cDNA synthesis, unique molecular identifiers containing a 6-nucleotide sample barcode were introduced by template switching. Two nested PCRs of approximately 16 and 9 cycles amplified the TCRalpha and TCRbeta cDNA, and bead purification followed each PCR. Before amplification, the cDNA was treated with uracil DNA-glycosylase and purified using the QIAquick PCR purification kit. The second PCR added Illumina TruSeq-compatible adapters along with sample-specific barcodes. Library quality and concentration were assessed using TapeStation and Qubit, and approximately 5 ng of each library was pooled. Sequencing of pooled libraries was carried out on an Illumina HiSeq2500 single-index Rapid Run using 2 x 100 bp reads and custom sequencing primers. Processing in the source paper ran as follows. UMI-based consensus assembly with MiGEC version 1.2.6 was used to correct PCR and sequencing errors. MiXCR version 2.1.1 was used to carry out V(D)J alignment, clonotype assembly and CDR3 extraction. Gene usage, clonotype sharing and MAIT/NKT TCR abundance were normalised by analysing the top 1000, 10 000 and 20 000 clonotypes per sample. Diversity was computed as the inverse Simpson index with the vegan R package after downsampling to 27 000 UMIs. Paired Mann-Whitney U tests were applied to discordant twin pairs, and Benjamini-Hochberg correction was used for multiple testing. TCRdb reprocessed the sequencing reads and holds a single record per CDR3 protein sequence, with no DNA. The V and J calls, along with clone size, are taken from TCRdb and not from the paper's own processing. This sample's clone table shows over 150,000 distinct CDR3 sequences. Approximately 2.4% of the sample is in the top ten clones.

From each donor, a roughly 2.6 ml peripheral blood sample was collected into PAXgene tubes and stored at -80 degrees C. Without T cell sorting, total RNA was isolated from whole blood using the PAXgene blood miRNA kit on an automated QIAcube. Peripheral blood from monozygotic twin pairs, either concordant or discordant for inflammatory bowel disease, underwent deep TCRalpha and TCRbeta repertoire profiling that used unique molecular barcoding. For every twin pair, smoking habits were documented, and each individual was categorised as a current, former or never smoker. Sequencing was performed on blood. The receptor was derived from a human donor with ulcerative colitis or Crohn's disease, or a healthy co-twin of an affected twin (not recorded which). The chain employs TRBV28 and TRBJ2-4. CDR3 region: CASSLPDKNIQYF.